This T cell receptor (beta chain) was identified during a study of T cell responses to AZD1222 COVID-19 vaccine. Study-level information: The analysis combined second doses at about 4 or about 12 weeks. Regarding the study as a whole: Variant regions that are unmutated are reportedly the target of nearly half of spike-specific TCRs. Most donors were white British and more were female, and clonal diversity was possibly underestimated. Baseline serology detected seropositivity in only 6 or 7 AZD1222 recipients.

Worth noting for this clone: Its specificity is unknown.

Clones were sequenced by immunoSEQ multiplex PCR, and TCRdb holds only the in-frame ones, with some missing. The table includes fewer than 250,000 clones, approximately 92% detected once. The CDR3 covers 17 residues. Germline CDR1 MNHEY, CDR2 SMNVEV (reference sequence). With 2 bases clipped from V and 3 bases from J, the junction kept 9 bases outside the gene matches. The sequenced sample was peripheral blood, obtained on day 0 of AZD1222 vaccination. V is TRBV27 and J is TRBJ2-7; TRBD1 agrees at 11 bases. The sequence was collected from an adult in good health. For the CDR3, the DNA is TGTGCCAGCAGTTTAGTTTGGGCCGGGACAGGGGGCTACGAGCAGTACTTC. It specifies CASSLVWAGTGGYEQYF.